These 29 T cell receptor beta chains share one sample of origin, sequenced in a study of blood T cell repertoires in COVID-19. The assay was immunoSEQ multiplex PCR, and TCRdb's table has in-frame clones only and misses some. Among approximately 66,000 clones listed, under 90% were seen once. The specimen was peripheral blood. The receptors stem from a man in his fifties or sixties with acute or convalescent COVID-19.

This chain joins TRBV29-1 and TRBJ2-5; D gene ambiguous. The germline gives CDR1 SQVTM, CDR2 ANQGSEA. The CDR3 has 11 residues. With 4 bases removed from V and 7 bases from J, the gap between germline ends came to 10 bases. The CDR3: CSVVGSGTQYF. The CDR3 nucleotides are TGCAGCGTTGTCGGTTCGGGGACCCAGTACTTC. The whole variable domain, filled in from reference TRBV29-1 and TRBJ2-5, reads SAVISQKPSRDICQRGTSLTIQCQVDSQVTMMFWYRQQPGQSLTLIATANQGSEATYESGFVIDKFPISRPNLTFSTLTVSNMSPEDSSIYLCSVVGSGTQYFGPGTRLLVL.

The chain uses TRBV6-1 and TRBJ1-2; 9 nucleotides agree with TRBD1. Germline V gene sequence: CDR1 MNHNS, CDR2 SASEGT. The V gene end was trimmed by 0 bases and the J gene end by 7 bases; junction bases not matched to a gene: 6. This CDR3 comprises 15 residues. The CDR3 is CASSEATGQGSGYTF. The CDR3 nucleotides are TGTGCCAGCAGTGAAGCGACGGGACAGGGATCTGGCTACACCTTC.

The V gene is TRBV4-1, the J gene TRBJ2-5, with D possibly TRBD1 on 6 matching bases. The CDR3 covers 12 residues. V was cut by 5 bases and J by 7 bases, with 11 bases left in between. Germline assignment: CDR1 MGHRA and CDR2 YSYEKL. CDR3 nucleotides: TGCGCCAGCAGCTCCAGGGGTTCGACCCAGTACTTC. This sequence encodes CASSSRGSTQYF.

The rearrangement uses TRBV10-3 and TRBJ2-5, with D tentatively TRBD2 (7 bases). The CDR3 runs 15 residues. V shed 0 bases and J shed 5 bases, with 13 bases lying between them. Germline CDR1 and CDR2: ENHRY and SYGVKD. The CDR3 is CAISESGGPEETQYF. CDR3 sequence (DNA): TGTGCCATCAGTGAGTCGGGGGGGCCCGAGGAGACCCAGTACTTC.

The chain combines TRBV5-1 with TRBJ1-1, with unresolved D. The V gene's germline CDR1 is SGHRS and CDR2 YFSETQ. This CDR3 contains 12 residues. V was trimmed by 2 bases and J by 7 bases, leaving 9 bases between them. CDR3 loop: CASSFPGNEAFF. DNA of the CDR3: TGCGCCAGCAGCTTCCCAGGTAATGAAGCTTTCTTT.

The chain joins TRBV6-5 to TRBJ1-5, with 8 positions matching TRBD1. Germline trimming cut 7 bases from V and 2 bases from J; bases unmatched to any gene: 7. Germline CDR1 and CDR2: MNHEY and SVGAGI. The length of the CDR3 is 15 residues. This CDR3 is CASTLRGQGNQPQHF. The CDR3 DNA reads TGTGCCAGCACACTCAGGGGGCAAGGCAATCAGCCCCAGCATTTT.

This rearrangement joins TRBV2 to TRBJ1-1; 11 nucleotides match TRBD1. V lost 8 bases and J lost 0; bases outside the gene matches: 23. The CDR3 is 21 amino acids. Germline CDR1 is SNHLY and CDR2 is FYNNEI. The CDR3 DNA is TGTGCCAGCCTGGTAGGCGAAGGGACAGGGGGAAGGCTAAGGGTGAACACTGAAGCTTTCTTT. Its protein product is CASLVGEGTGGRLRVNTEAFF.

This chain uses TRBV3-1 (or the pseudogene TRBV3-2) with TRBJ2-6; maybe TRBD2 (6 bases). In germline, CDR1 is LGHDT, CDR2 YNNKEL (reference sequence). Trimming cost V 2 bases and J 4 bases, with 18 bases left between them. The length of the CDR3 is 18 residues. The CDR3 sequence is CASSQQGLSGSGANVLTF. The DNA of the CDR3 is TGTGCCAGCAGCCAACAGGGTCTAAGCGGGTCCGGGGCCAACGTCCTGACTTTC.

The genes are TRBV15 and TRBJ2-5, with 8 bases that match TRBD1. This CDR3 has 15 amino acids. Germline CDR1 is LNHNV and CDR2 is YYDKDF (reference sequence). V lost 3 bases, J lost 1 base, and 4 bases stayed unmatched. CDR3 sequence: CATSSRDRSQETQYF. The CDR3 DNA reads TGTGCCACCAGCAGCCGGGACAGGAGCCAAGAGACCCAGTACTTC.

V gene TRBV5-1 combines with J gene TRBJ2-1; TRBD2 matches 7 bases. The CDR3 is made up of 14 amino acids. Germline CDR1 is SGHRS and CDR2 is YFSETQ. V was clipped by 2 bases and J by 7 bases; unmatched bases: 6. The CDR3 DNA reads TGCGCCAGCAGCTTCCGCGCGGGGGAAAATGAGCAGTTCTTC. Amino acids: CASSFRAGENEQFF.

The chain joins TRBV7-9 to TRBJ2-2; possibly TRBD2 for D (7 bases). Germline V gene data show CDR1 as SEHNR and CDR2 as FQNEAQ (reference sequence). The CDR3 has 19 residues. Trimming left V 5 bases short and J 0 bases short, with 22 bases between. The CDR3, as DNA: TGTGCCAGCAGCCTCCCCTTAGGGGGGGGCCTCGCGAACACCGGGGAGCTGTTTTTT. This codes for CASSLPLGGGLANTGELFF.

The rearrangement joins TRBV19 to TRBJ2-6; 8 bases match TRBD1. Germline V gives CDR1 LNHDA, CDR2 SQIVND (reference sequence). CDR3 length: 15 residues. J was trimmed by 4 bases and V by 6 bases; bases with no gene match: 5. The CDR3 reads CASSRTGTGANVLTF. The CDR3 bases are TGTGCCAGTAGCCGGACAGGGACCGGGGCCAACGTCCTGACTTTC.

V is TRBV14 and J is TRBJ1-1; D remains unclear. V dropped 2 bases and J dropped 3 bases, with 7 bases sitting between them. Germline V gene lookup returns CDR1 SGHDN and CDR2 FVKESK. The CDR3 covers 13 residues. This chain's CDR3 is CASSQYKYTEAFF. In DNA, the CDR3 is TGTGCCAGCAGCCAATATAAATACACTGAAGCTTTCTTT.

This sequence joins TRBV28 and TRBJ2-7, with TRBD1 matching 9 bases. Trimming removed 11 bases from V and 2 bases from J; junction bases left unmatched: 7. The CDR3 is 13 residues long. Germline CDR1 is MDHEN and CDR2 is SYDVKM. CDR3 protein: CAASRQGAYEQYF. DNA for the CDR3: TGTGCCGCCTCAAGACAGGGGGCCTACGAGCAGTACTTC.

The chain is built from TRBV5-1 and TRBJ1-1; 9 bases align to TRBD1. Germline CDR1 reads SGHRS; CDR2 reads YFSETQ. This CDR3 is built from 15 residues. V was clipped by 4 bases and J by 6 bases; unmatched bases: 10. CDR3 nucleotides: TGCGCCAGCAGCCAGGGGACAGGGTGGAGTTCTGAAGCTTTCTTT. It specifies CASSQGTGWSSEAFF.

This rearrangement joins TRBV12-3 or TRBV12-4 to TRBJ1-4; no firm D call. V lost 3 bases to trimming and J lost 5 bases, with 7 bases between them. This CDR3 has 13 residues. CDR3 amino acids: CASSFRVNEKLFF. Written as DNA, the CDR3 is TGTGCCAGCAGTTTCCGGGTGAATGAAAAACTGTTTTTT.

The chain links TRBV24-1 to TRBJ1-5, with 8 positions matching TRBD1. Germline CDR1 is KGHDR and CDR2 is SFDVKD. V was pared by 4 bases and J by 4 bases, with 8 bases of the junction left unmatched. CDR3 length: 16 amino acids. Here the CDR3 reads CATSDPGQVGNQPQHF. The CDR3 DNA follows: TGTGCCACCAGTGACCCGGGACAGGTTGGGAATCAGCCCCAGCATTTT.

CDR3 residues: CASSFGRGIVYNEQFF. The CDR3 DNA is TGCGCCAGCAGCTTTGGCAGGGGGATAGTTTACAATGAGCAGTTCTTC. This chain uses TRBV5-1 with TRBJ2-1; 7 nucleotides line up with TRBD1. The ends lost 2 bases at V and 4 bases at J; junction bases unmatched: 9. CDR1 SGHRS and CDR2 YFSETQ come from the germline V gene. This CDR3 comprises 16 residues.

The V and J genes are TRBV7-9 and TRBJ2-5; TRBD1 aligns across 9 bases. CDR1 is SEHNR, CDR2 FQNEAQ, per germline (reference sequence). The CDR3 runs to 17 residues. V shed 5 bases, J shed 1 base, and the junction held 11 bases outside the gene matches. The chain's CDR3 is CASSRLLGQGSQETQYF. The CDR3 nucleotides read TGTGCCAGCAGCCGATTACTGGGACAGGGATCCCAAGAGACCCAGTACTTC.

In this sample, this clone turned up a few times. The chain employs TRBV30 and TRBJ2-1; D gene uncertain. Germline CDR1 reads GTSNPN; CDR2 reads SVGIG (reference sequence). Trimming removed 1 base from V and 5 bases from J, with 9 bases in between. The CDR3 is 13 amino acids. CDR3: CAWSEDTDNEQFF. The CDR3 coding sequence is TGTGCCTGGAGTGAAGACACTGACAATGAGCAGTTCTTC.

This clone was recorded only once. This chain joins TRBV6-5 and TRBJ1-2, with 10 bases fitting TRBD1. The CDR3 runs to 13 residues. V lost 6 bases, J lost 8 bases, and 6 bases stayed unmatched. Per germline, CDR1 MNHEY and CDR2 SVGAGI. The CDR3 sequence is CASSSGQGLGYTF. In nucleotides, the CDR3 is TGTGCCAGCAGCTCGGGACAGGGGTTGGGCTACACCTTC.

This sequence joins TRBV7-6 and TRBJ1-2; possibly TRBD1 for D (5 bases). Between the trimmed V and J ends, which lost 3 bases and 6 bases, there was a span of 11 bases. Germline V gene lookup returns CDR1 SGHVS and CDR2 FNYEAQ. The CDR3 consists of 13 residues. CDR3 in amino acids: CASSLGGTDGYTF. The CDR3 DNA reads as TGTGCCAGCAGCTTGGGGGGGACCGATGGCTACACCTTC.

The chain links TRBV19 to TRBJ1-1; TRBD1 might be the D (6 bases). V dropped 6 bases and J dropped 6 bases, with 23 bases sitting between them. CDR1 and CDR2 (germline): LNHDA, SQIVND (reference sequence). The CDR3 length is 16 residues. CDR3 sequence (DNA): TGTGCCAGTAGCCCTTCACCAGGCAGGGGAAGGGCTGAAGCTTTCTTT. Translated: CASSPSPGRGRAEAFF.

The chain recombines TRBV7-9 with TRBJ2-3; 7 bases line up with TRBD1. The CDR3 spans 14 residues. Trimming took 4 bases from V and 2 from J; bases not matched to a gene: 3. Germline assignment: CDR1 SEHNR and CDR2 FQNEAQ (reference sequence). CDR3 bases: TGTGCCAGCAGCTGGGACAGTTTCACAGATACGCAGTATTTT. Translated: CASSWDSFTDTQYF.

J is TRBJ1-5 and V is TRBV2; D uncertain. This CDR3 has 14 residues. In germline, CDR1 is SNHLY, CDR2 FYNNEI. V was pared by 5 bases and J by 0 bases, with 8 bases between. The CDR3 sequence is CASSPRYSNQPQHF. Written as DNA, the CDR3 is TGTGCCAGCAGTCCCCGGTATAGCAATCAGCCCCAGCATTTT.

This chain links TRBV15 with TRBJ2-3; 8 nucleotides agree with TRBD1. Germline V gives CDR1 LNHNV, CDR2 YYDKDF (reference sequence). The length of the CDR3 is 12 residues. J gave up 10 bases and V 5 bases, and 5 bases lay outside the gene matches. CDR3 region: CATSSLTGAQYF. The CDR3 nucleotides are TGTGCCACCAGCTCTTTGACAGGGGCGCAGTATTTT.

The chain couples TRBV19 to TRBJ2-7; no definite D call. Trimming cost V 1 base and J 2 bases, with 9 bases left between them. CDR3 size: 14 residues. Germline CDR1 LNHDA, CDR2 SQIVND (reference sequence). As DNA, the CDR3 is TGTGCCAGTAGTATAGGGGCACCTACCTACGAGCAGTACTTC. Its protein product is CASSIGAPTYEQYF.

V usage is TRBV15 and J usage is TRBJ1-1, with 8 bases matching TRBD1. This CDR3 spans 16 amino acids. Per the germline V gene, CDR1 is LNHNV and CDR2 is YYDKDF (reference sequence). The V segment lost 0 bases and the J segment 2 bases; nucleotides outside the gene matches: 5. For the CDR3, the DNA is TGTGCCACCAGCAGAGACAGGGGGCGACCTAACACTGAAGCTTTCTTT. Amino acid sequence: CATSRDRGRPNTEAFF.

The chain combines TRBV5-6 with TRBJ2-5, with 7 bases matching TRBD1. With 0 bases clipped from V and 5 bases from J, the junction kept 10 bases outside the gene matches. This CDR3 region has 16 residues. Looked up from germline, CDR1 is SGHDT and CDR2 is YYEEEE. In nucleotides, the CDR3 is TGTGCCAGCAGCTTGGAGAAGGGGGCGAAGCAGGAGACCCAGTACTTC. As protein: CASSLEKGAKQETQYF.